The source of this TCR beta chain is a study of blood T cell repertoires in COVID-19. Only in-frame clones appear in the TCRdb table, and some are missing; sequencing was by immunoSEQ multiplex PCR. The repertoire holds about 170,000 clones, with less than 85% as singletons. Sequenced: PBMCs or T cells enriched from blood (not recorded which). The clonotype was recovered from a woman in her 50s who had recovered from COVID-19.

CDR3 sequence reads: CASSSATRQLSGGYTF. CDR3 DNA: TGCGCCAGCAGCTCAGCCACCCGACAGTTATCGGGTGGCTACACCTTC. The V call is TRBV5-1, the J call TRBJ1-2; D might be TRBD1 (5 bases). The germline V and J ends were trimmed by 3 bases and 7 bases, with 22 bases remaining between them. The CDR3 consists of 16 residues. Germline V gene data show CDR1 as SGHRS and CDR2 as YFSETQ.